The TCR beta chain under discussion was sequenced for a study of blood T cell repertoires in COVID-19. Whole-study context: Material from acute and convalescent COVID-19 was sourced from the United States, Italy and Spain. From T cells, B-cell-depleted T cells, or PBMCs came the material, which was cDNA or gDNA.

V was clipped by 7 bases and J by 4 bases; unmatched bases: 9. CDR3 length: 14 residues. Germline assignment: CDR1 MNHEY and CDR2 SMNVEV (reference sequence). Per the study methods: Reference gene primer amplification in the assay estimated nucleated cell counts. The repertoire was sequenced with immunoSEQ multiplex PCR; TCRdb's copy has only in-frame clones and lacks some. V, J and clone size are taken as reported in that table, and D and trimming were inferred from the DNA itself. This table holds tens of thousands of clones, about 91% found once. The V and J genes are TRBV27 and TRBJ1-1, with 7 bases fitting TRBD1. The sequencing sample was made of peripheral blood. The source is a man between 65 and 79 years old with active or convalescent COVID-19. CDR3 sequence reads: CASTTGDLATEAFF. The CDR3 coding sequence is TGTGCCAGCACCACAGGGGATTTGGCCACTGAAGCTTTCTTT.